The clone carrying this T cell receptor (beta chain) has more than one count but fewer than ten. This entry belongs to a study of CD8+ T cells in alopecia areata. TCR sequencing used cDNA made by reverse transcription of extracted RNA. Profiled with immunoSEQ multiplex PCR; TCRdb holds only in-frame clones, not every one. The table has approximately 150,000 clones, approximately 60% seen once. The CDR3 has 16 amino acids. V dropped 5 bases and J dropped 8; count of bases not matched to a gene: 13. Germline loops: CDR1 SGHAT, CDR2 FQNNGV. PBMC-derived CD4+ and CD8+ T cells were sorted. The chain carries TRBV11-2 and TRBJ2-1; TRBD1 matches 9 bases. This TCR was sampled from a human donor in good health. The sequenced sample consisted of CD4+ T cells sorted from blood. The CDR3 region has the DNA TGTGCCAGCAGCACTCTAGCTGGGACAGGGTTCCATGAGCAGTTCTTC. This gives the protein CASSTLAGTGFHEQFF.